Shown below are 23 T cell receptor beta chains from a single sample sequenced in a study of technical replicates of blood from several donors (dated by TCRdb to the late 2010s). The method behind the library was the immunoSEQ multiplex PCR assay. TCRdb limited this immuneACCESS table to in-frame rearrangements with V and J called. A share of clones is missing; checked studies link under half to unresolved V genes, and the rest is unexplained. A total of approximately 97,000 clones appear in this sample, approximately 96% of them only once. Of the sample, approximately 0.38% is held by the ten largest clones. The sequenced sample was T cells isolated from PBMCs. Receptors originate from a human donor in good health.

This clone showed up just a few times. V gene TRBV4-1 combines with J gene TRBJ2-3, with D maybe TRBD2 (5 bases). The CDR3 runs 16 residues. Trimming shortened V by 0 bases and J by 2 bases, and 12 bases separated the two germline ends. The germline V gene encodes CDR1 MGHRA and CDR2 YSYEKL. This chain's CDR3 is CASSQDRQTITDTQYF. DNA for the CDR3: TGCGCCAGCAGCCAAGATCGTCAGACTATCACAGATACGCAGTATTTT.

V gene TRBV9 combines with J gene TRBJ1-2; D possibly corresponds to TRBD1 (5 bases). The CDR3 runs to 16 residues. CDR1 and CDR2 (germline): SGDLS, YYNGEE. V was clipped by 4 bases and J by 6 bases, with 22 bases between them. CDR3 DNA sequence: TGTGCCAGCAGCTCACCAGACAGCGAGCCTTGGAATGGCTACACCTTC. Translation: CASSSPDSEPWNGYTF.

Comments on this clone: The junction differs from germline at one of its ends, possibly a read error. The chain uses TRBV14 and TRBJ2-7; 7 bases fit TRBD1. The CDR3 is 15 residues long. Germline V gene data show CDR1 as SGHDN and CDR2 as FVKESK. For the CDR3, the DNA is TGTGCCAGCAGCCCTTTAGGGACAGCCTCCCACGAGCAGTACTTC. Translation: CASSPLGTASHEQYF.

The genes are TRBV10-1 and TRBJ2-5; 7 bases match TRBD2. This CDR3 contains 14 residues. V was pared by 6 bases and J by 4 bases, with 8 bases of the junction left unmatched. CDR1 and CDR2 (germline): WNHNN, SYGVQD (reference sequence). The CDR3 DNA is TGCGCCAGCAGCTTTGCGGGAGTCGGAGAGACCCAGTACTTC. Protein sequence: CASSFAGVGETQYF.

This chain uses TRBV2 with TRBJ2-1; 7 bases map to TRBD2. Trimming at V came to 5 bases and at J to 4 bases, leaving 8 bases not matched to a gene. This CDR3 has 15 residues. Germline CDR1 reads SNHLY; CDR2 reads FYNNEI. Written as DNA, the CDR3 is TGTGCCAGCAGTCCGACTAGCTGGGGTTACAATGAGCAGTTCTTC. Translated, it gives CASSPTSWGYNEQFF.

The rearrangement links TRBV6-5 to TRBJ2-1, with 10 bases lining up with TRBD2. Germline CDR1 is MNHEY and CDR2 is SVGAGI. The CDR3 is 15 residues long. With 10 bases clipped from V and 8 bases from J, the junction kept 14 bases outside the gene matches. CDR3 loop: CATGLAGVSDDEQFF. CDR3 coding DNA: TGTGCCACGGGGCTAGCGGGAGTATCAGACGATGAGCAGTTCTTC.

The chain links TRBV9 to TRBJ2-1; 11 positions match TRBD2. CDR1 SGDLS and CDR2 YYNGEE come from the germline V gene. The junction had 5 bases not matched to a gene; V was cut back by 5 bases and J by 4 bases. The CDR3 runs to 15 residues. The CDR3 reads CASSVGLAAYNEQFF. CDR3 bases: TGTGCCAGCAGTGTGGGACTAGCGGCATACAATGAGCAGTTCTTC.

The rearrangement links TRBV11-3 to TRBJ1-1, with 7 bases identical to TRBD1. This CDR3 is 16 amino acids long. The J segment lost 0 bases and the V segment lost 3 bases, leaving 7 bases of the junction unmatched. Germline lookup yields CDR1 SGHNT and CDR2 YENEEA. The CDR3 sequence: CASSLMGQTLNTEAFF. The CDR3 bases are TGTGCCAGCAGCTTGATGGGACAGACATTGAACACTGAAGCTTTCTTT.

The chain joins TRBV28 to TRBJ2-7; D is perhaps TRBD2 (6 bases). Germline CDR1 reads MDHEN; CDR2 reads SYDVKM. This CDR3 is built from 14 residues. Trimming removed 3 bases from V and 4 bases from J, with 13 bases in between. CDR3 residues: CASSFGREVYEQYF. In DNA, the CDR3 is TGTGCCAGCAGTTTTGGTAGGGAGGTATACGAGCAGTACTTC.

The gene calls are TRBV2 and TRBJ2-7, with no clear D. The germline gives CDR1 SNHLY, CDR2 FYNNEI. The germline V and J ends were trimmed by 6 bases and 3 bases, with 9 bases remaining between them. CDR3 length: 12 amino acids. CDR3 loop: CASRRSFYEQYF. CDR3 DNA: TGTGCCAGCAGGCGCTCATTCTACGAGCAGTACTTC.

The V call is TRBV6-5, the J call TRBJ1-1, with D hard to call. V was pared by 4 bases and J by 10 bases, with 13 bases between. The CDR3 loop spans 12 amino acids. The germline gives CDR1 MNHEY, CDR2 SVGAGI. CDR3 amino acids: CASSSLAVGAFF. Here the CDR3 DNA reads TGTGCCAGCAGTTCCTTGGCGGTAGGAGCTTTCTTT.

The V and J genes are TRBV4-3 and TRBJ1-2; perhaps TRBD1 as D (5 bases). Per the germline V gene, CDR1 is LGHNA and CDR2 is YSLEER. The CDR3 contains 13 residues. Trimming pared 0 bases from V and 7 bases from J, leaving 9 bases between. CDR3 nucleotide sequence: TGCGCCAGCAGCCAAGAGGGGCACCTTGGCTACACCTTC. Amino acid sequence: CASSQEGHLGYTF.

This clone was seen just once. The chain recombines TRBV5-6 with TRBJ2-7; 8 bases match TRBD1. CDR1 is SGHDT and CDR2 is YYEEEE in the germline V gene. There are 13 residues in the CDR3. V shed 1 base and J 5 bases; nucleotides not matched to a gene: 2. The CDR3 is CASSLLTGDEQYF. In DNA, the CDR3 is TGTGCCAGCAGCTTGCTGACAGGGGACGAGCAGTACTTC.

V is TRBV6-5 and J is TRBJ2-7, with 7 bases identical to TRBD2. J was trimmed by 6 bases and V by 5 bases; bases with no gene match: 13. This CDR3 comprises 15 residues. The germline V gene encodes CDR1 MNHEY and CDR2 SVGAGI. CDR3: CASSLLAEDPSEQYF. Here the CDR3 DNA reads TGTGCCAGCAGTCTTCTAGCGGAAGATCCGAGCGAGCAGTACTTC.

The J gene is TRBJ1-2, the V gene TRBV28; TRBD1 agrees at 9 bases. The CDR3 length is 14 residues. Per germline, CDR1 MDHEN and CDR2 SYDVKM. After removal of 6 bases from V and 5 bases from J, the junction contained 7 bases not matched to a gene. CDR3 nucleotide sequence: TGTGCCAGCAGCTCCGGGACAGGGATATATGGCTACACCTTC. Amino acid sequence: CASSSGTGIYGYTF.

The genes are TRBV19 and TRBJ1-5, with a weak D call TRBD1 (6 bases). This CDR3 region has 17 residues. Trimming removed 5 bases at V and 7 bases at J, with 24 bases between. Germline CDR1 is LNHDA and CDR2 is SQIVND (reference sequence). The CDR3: CASSPVHRGTPLQPQHF. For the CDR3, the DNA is TGTGCCAGTAGTCCCGTCCACCGAGGGACACCACTACAGCCCCAGCATTTT.

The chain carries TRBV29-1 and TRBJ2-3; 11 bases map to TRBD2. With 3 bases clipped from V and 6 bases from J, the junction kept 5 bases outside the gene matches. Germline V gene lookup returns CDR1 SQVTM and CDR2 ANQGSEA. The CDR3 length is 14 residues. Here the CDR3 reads CSVEPRTSGDTQYF. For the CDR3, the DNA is TGCAGCGTTGAGCCTCGGACTAGCGGGGATACGCAGTATTTT.

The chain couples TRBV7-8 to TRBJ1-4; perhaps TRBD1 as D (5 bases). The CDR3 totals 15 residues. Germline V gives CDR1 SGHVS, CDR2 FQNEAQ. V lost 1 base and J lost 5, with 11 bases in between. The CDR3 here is CASSLGGVDNEKLFF. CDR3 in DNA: TGTGCCAGCAGCTTAGGGGGGGTGGACAATGAAAAACTGTTTTTT.

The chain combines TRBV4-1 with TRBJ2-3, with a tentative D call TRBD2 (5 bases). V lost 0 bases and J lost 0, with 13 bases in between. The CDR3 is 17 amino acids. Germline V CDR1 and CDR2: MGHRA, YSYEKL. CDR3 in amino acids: CASSQEGAVISTDTQYF. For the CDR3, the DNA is TGCGCCAGCAGCCAAGAGGGAGCGGTCATTAGCACAGATACGCAGTATTTT.

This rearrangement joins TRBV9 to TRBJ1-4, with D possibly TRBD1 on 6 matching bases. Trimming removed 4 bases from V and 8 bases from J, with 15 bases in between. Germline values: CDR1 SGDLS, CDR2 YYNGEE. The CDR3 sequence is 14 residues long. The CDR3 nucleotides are TGTGCCAGCAGCCACCAGGGGCATAACGAAAAACTGTTTTTT. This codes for CASSHQGHNEKLFF.

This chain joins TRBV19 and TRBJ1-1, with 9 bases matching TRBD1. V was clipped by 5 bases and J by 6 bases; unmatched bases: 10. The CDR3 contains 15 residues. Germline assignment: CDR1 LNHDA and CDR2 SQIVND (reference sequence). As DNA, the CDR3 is TGTGCCAGTAGTCCCTCGACAGGGGGAGTCGCTGAAGCTTTCTTT. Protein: CASSPSTGGVAEAFF.

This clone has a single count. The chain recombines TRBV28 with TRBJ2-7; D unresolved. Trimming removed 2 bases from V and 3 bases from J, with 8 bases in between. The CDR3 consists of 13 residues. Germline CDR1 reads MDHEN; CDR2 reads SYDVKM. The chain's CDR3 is CASSLGPFYEQYF. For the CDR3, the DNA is TGTGCCAGCAGTTTAGGGCCGTTCTACGAGCAGTACTTC. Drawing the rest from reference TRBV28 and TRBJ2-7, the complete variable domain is DVKVTQSSRYLVKRTGEKVFLECVQDMDHENMFWYRQDPGLGLRLIYFSYDVKMKEKGDIPEGYSVSREKKERFSLILESASTNQTSMYLCASSLGPFYEQYFGPGTRLTVT.

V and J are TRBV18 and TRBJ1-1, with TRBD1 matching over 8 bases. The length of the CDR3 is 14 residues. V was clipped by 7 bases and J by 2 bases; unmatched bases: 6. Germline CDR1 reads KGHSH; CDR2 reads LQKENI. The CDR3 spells CASWAGGVNTEAFF. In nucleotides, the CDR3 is TGTGCCAGCTGGGCAGGGGGCGTTAACACTGAAGCTTTCTTT.